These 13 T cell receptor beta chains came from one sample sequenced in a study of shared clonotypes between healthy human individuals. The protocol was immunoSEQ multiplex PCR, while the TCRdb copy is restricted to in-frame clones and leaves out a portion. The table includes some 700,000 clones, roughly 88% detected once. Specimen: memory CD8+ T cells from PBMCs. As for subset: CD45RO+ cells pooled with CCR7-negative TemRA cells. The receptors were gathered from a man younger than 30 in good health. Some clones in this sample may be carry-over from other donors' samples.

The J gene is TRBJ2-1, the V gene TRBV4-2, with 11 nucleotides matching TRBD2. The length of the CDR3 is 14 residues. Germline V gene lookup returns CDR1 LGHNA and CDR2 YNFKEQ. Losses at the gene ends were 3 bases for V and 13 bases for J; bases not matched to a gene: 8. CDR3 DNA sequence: TGTGCCAGCAGCCACGGGACTAGCGGAGACGGTCAGTTCTTC. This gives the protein CASSHGTSGDGQFF.

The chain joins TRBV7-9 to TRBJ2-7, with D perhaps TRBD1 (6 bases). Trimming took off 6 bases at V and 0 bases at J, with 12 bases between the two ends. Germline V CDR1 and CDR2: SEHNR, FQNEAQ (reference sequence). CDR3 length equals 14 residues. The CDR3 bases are TGTGCCAGCAGGAAAGACAGGAGCTCCTACGAGCAGTACTTC. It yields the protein CASRKDRSSYEQYF.

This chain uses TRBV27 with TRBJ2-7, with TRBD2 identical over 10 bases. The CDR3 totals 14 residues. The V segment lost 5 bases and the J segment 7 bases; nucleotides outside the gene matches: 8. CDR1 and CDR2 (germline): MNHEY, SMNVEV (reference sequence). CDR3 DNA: TGTGCCAGCAGTAATTTAGGACTAGCGGAAGAGCAGTACTTC. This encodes CASSNLGLAEEQYF.

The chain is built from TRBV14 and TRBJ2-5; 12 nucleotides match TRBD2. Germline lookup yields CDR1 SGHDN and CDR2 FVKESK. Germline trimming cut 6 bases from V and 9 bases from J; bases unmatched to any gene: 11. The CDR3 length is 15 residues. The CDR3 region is CASSFRRLAGVPQYF. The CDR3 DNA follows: TGTGCCAGCAGTTTCCGCCGACTAGCGGGAGTTCCCCAGTACTTC.

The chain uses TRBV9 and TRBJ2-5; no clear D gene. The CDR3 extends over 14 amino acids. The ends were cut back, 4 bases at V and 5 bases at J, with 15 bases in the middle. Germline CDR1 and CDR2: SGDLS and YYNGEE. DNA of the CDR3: TGTGCCAGCAGCCCACCGGTGGGGTTGGAGACCCAGTACTTC. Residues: CASSPPVGLETQYF.

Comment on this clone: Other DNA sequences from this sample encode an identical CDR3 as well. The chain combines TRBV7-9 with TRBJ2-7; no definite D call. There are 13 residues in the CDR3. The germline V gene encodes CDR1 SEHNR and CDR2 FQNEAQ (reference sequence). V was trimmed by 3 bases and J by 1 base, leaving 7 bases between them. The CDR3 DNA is TGTGCCAGCAGCTTCCCCGGGTCCTACGAGCAGTACTTC. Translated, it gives CASSFPGSYEQYF.

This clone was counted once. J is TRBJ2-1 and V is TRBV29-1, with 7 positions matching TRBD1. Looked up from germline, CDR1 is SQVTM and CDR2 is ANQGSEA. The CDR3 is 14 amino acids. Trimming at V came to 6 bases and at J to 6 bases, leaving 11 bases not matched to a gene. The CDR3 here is CSVFPGQEVNEQFF. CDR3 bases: TGCAGCGTCTTTCCAGGACAGGAGGTCAATGAGCAGTTCTTC.

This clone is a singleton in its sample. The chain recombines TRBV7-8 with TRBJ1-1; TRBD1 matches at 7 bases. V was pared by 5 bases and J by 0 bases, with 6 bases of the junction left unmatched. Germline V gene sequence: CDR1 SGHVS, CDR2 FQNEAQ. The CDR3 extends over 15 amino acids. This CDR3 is CASSKAGQMNTEAFF. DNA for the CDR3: TGTGCCAGCAGCAAAGCGGGACAGATGAACACTGAAGCTTTCTTT.

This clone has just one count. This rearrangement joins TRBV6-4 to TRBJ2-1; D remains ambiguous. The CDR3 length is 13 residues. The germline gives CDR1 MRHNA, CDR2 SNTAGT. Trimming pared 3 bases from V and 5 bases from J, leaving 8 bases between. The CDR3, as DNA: TGTGCCAGCAGTGAGGGCCCAAACAATGAGCAGTTCTTC. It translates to CASSEGPNNEQFF.

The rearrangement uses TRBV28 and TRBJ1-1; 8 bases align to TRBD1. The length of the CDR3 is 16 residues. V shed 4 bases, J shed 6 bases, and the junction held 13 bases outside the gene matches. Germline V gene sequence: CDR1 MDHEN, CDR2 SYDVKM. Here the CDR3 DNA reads TGTGCCAGCAGTTCGGAATCGACAGGGGATTTGGCTGAAGCTTTCTTT. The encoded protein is CASSSESTGDLAEAFF.

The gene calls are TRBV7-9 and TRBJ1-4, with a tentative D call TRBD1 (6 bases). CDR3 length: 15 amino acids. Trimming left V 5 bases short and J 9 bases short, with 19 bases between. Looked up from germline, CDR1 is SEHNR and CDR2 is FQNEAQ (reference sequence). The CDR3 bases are TGTGCCAGCAGCGCCCGGGGGGAGGACAGTCAAAAACTGTTTTTT. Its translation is CASSARGEDSQKLFF.

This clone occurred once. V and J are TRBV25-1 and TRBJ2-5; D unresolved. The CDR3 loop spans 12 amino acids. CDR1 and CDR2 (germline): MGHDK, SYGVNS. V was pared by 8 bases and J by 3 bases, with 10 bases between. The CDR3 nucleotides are TGTGCCAGCGCAAACCAGGAAGAGACCCAGTACTTC. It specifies CASANQEETQYF.

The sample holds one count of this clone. This CDR3 is CASSYTTGVSYEQYF. CDR3 coding DNA: TGTGCCAGCAGTTATACTACAGGGGTCTCCTACGAGCAGTACTTC. The V call is TRBV27, the J call TRBJ2-7; 7 bases line up with TRBD1. Germline CDR1 is MNHEY and CDR2 is SMNVEV (reference sequence). The CDR3 is made up of 15 amino acids. V gave up 4 bases and J gave up 0 bases; unmatched junction bases: 6.